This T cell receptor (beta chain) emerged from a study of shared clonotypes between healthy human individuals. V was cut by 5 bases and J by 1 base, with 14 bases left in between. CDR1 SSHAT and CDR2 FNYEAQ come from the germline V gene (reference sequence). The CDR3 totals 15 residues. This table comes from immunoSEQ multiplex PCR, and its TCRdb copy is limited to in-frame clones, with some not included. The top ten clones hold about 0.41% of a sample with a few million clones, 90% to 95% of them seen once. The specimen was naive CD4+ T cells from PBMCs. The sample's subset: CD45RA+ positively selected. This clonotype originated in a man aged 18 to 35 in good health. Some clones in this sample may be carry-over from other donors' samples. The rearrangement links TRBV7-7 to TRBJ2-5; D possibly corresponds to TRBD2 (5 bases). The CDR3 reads CASSRGTASQETQYF. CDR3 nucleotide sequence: TGTGCCAGCAGCCGGGGAACTGCTTCCCAAGAGACCCAGTACTTC.